A selection of T cell receptor beta chains follows, all from one sample in a study of low-dose radiotherapy and immunotherapy resistance in tumors. TCRdb redid the calling of the reads with MiXCR, one entry per CDR3 protein. Of tens of thousands of distinct CDR3 sequences listed, about 18% are singletons. This material consisted of PBMCs, taken before treatment. The receptors were gathered from a male donor with prostate cancer. The CDR3 runs from the conserved cysteine through the conserved F or W. A D gene is named only where the DNA matches it firmly. Clone size is stated in some rows and not others, as once, few, many or a class when expanded.

j_call,clone_size,d_call,v_call,cdr3_nt,cdr3_aa
TRBJ2-2,once,.,TRBV2,.,CASSEMWPTSGELFFFFFF
TRBJ2-3,many,.,TRBV20-1,TGCAGTGTCCGAGGCGGAACTCCAGATACGCAGTATTTT,CSVRGGTPDTQYF
TRBJ1-1,many,.,TRBV6-2/TRBV6-3,TGTGCCAGCACCAAAGCAGGACAGAGCTCTTTT,CASTKAGQSSF
TRBJ1-1,many,.,TRBV27,TGTGCCAGCAGTTCCTGGAGCTCTAGCACTGAAGCTTTCTTT,CASSSWSSSTEAFF
TRBJ2-5,many,.,TRBV3-1,TGTGCCAGCAGCCCGACGCGGCAAGAGACCCAGTACTTC,CASSPTRQETQYF
TRBJ2-3,many,.,TRBV7-2,TGTGCCAGCACTCCGCACAGGGACACAGATACGCAGTATTTT,CASTPHRDTDTQYF
TRBJ2-3,.,TRBD2,TRBV27,TGTGCCAGCAGACCTCCGGGGGGAGCGTTCACGCAGTATTTT,CASRPPGGAFTQYF
TRBJ2-7,.,TRBD2,TRBV28,TGTGCCAGCTCTCAACTAGCGGGAGAGGTCTACGAGCAGTACTTC,CASSQLAGEVYEQYF
TRBJ2-5,many,.,TRBV5-6,TGTGCCAGCAGCTTGAGACAGATAGAGACCCAGTACTTC,CASSLRQIETQYF
TRBJ1-2,many,TRBD1,TRBV5-6,TGTGCCAGCAGCTATCCTACCTGGGACAGGACCGAGGATGGCTACACCTTC,CASSYPTWDRTEDGYTF
TRBJ2-5,many,.,TRBV6-1,TGTGCCAGCACCACCGACTCACTCGGGACCCAGTACTTC,CASTTDSLGTQYF
TRBJ1-1,many,.,TRBV19,TGTGCCAGTAGTCGGGGGCAGATTGAAGCTTTCTTT,CASSRGQIEAFF
TRBJ1-6,few,.,TRBV10-3,TGTGCCATCAGTGAGTCCGGGGCTCATAATTCACCCCTCCACTTT,CAISESGAHNSPLHF
TRBJ2-3,many,.,TRBV29-1,TGCAGCGTCGAAAGGGGATTCGAATCTAGCACAGATACGCAGTATTTT,CSVERGFESSTDTQYF
TRBJ2-3,many,.,TRBV29-1,TGCAGCGTTGACGGCGGGGCAAACACAGATACGCAGTATTTT,CSVDGGANTDTQYF
TRBJ2-3,many,TRBD1,TRBV6-2/TRBV6-3,TGTGCCATCAGGGGGAGTAGCGCAGATACGCAGTATTTT,CAIRGSSADTQYF
TRBJ1-3,.,.,TRBV6-1,TGTGCCAGCAGGAGCAGGTGGGCGGCCTCAGGAAACACCATATATTTT,CASRSRWAASGNTIYF
TRBJ2-3,many,.,TRBV25-1,TGTGCCAGCAGTGAAGAAGCTGTCACAGATACGCAGTATTTT,CASSEEAVTDTQYF
TRBJ2-1,.,TRBD2,TRBV5-5,TGTGCCAGCAGCTTGGGGGCGGGGGGGGTCAGGGATGAGCAGTTCTTC,CASSLGAGGVRDEQFF
TRBJ2-7,many,.,TRBV21-1,TGTGCCAGCAGTTGTGGCCGACCTACAGGGACCTACTACGAGCAGTACTTC,CASSCGRPTGTYYEQYF
TRBJ2-4,.,TRBD2,TRBV18,TGTGCCAGCCGAGAACCGGGACTAGCGGATAACATTCAGTACTTT,CASREPGLADNIQYF
TRBJ2-1,many,.,TRBV6-8,TGTGCCAGCAGTTACGATGGGGGGGCGGGCAATGAGCAGTTCTTC,CASSYDGGAGNEQFF
TRBJ1-1,many,TRBD1,TRBV2,TGTGCCAGCAGCCCACGGCCGACAGGGCGTGGGGAAGCTTTCTTT,CASSPRPTGRGEAFF
TRBJ2-1,.,.,TRBV19,TGTGCCAGTAGTTTCCAGAGCCCTCCTCGGAATGAGCAGTTCTTC,CASSFQSPPRNEQFF
TRBJ2-1,many,.,TRBV15,TGTGCCACCAGCAGGTCAAGGAATGAGCAGTTCTTC,CATSRSRNEQFF